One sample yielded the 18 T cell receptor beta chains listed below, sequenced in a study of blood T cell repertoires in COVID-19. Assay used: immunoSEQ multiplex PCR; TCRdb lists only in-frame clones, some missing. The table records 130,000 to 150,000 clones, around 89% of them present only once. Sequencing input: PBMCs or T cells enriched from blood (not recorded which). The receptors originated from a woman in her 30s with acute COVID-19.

CDR3 DNA: TGTGCCAGCAGTTACGCAGGGGGCGTTCAGTATTTT. It is translated as CASSYAGGVQYF. The V gene is TRBV6-5, the J gene TRBJ2-3; TRBD1 agrees at 8 bases. Trimming at V came to 2 bases and at J to 12 bases, leaving 4 bases not matched to a gene. The CDR3 has 12 residues. The V gene's germline CDR1 is MNHEY and CDR2 SVGAGI.

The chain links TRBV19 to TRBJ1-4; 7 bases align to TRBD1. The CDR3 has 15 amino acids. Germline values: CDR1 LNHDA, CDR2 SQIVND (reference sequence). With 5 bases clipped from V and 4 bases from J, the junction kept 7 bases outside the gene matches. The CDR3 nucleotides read TGTGCCAGTAGTCTCACGGGACAGAGTAATGAAAAACTGTTTTTT. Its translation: CASSLTGQSNEKLFF.

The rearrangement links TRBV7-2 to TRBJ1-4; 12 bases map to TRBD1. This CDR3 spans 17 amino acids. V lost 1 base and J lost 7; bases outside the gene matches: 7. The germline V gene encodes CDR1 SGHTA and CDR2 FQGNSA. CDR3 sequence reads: CASSLEPGQGAGEKLFF. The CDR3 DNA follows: TGTGCCAGCAGCTTAGAACCGGGACAGGGGGCGGGTGAAAAACTGTTTTTT. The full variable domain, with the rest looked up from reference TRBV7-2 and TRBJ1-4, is GAGVSQSPSNKVTEKGKDVELRCDPISGHTALYWYRQSLGQGLEFLIYFQGNSAPDKSGLPSDRFSAERTGGSVSTLTIQRTQQEDSAVYLCASSLEPGQGAGEKLFFGSGTQLSVL.

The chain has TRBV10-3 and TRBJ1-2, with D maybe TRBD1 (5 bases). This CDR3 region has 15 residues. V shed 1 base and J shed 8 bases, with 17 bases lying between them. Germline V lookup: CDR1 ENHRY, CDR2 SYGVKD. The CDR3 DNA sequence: TGTGCCATCAGTGAGTTCACAGGTGCCCTGGAGGGCTACACCTTC. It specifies CAISEFTGALEGYTF.

Written as DNA, the CDR3 is TGTGCCAGCAGCTTGGGGCAGGGGGCACGTGAGCAGTACTTC. This translates into CASSLGQGAREQYF. The chain recombines TRBV5-6 with TRBJ2-7; 8 bases match TRBD1. Trimming cost V 0 bases and J 7 bases; bases outside gene matches: 6. The CDR3 spans 14 residues. The germline V gene has CDR1 SGHDT and CDR2 YYEEEE. Based on the CDR3 plus reference TRBV5-6 and TRBJ2-7, the full variable domain is DAGVTQSPTHLIKTRGQQVTLRCSPKSGHDTVSWYQQALGQGPQFIFQYYEEEERQRGNFPDRFSGHQFPNYSSELNVNALLLGDSALYLCASSLGQGAREQYFGPGTRLTVT.

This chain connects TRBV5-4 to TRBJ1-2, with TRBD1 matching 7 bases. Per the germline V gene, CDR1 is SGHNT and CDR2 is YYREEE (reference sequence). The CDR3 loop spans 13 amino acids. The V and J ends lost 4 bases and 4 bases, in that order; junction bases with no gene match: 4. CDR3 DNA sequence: TGTGCCAGCAGCCTGGGACAGACCTATGGCTACACCTTC. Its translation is CASSLGQTYGYTF.

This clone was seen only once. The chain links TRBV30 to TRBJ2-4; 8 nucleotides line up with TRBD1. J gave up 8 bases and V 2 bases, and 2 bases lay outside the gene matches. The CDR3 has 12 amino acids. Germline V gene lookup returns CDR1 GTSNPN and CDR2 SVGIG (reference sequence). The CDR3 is CAWSRTGYIQYF. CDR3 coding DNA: TGTGCCTGGAGTAGGACAGGGTACATTCAGTACTTC.

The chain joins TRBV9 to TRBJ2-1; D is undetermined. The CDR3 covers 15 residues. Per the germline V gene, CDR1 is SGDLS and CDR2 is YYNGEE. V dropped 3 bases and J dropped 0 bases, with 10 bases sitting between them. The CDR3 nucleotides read TGTGCCAGCAGCGCCCTCGTCAGCTCCTACAATGAGCAGTTCTTC. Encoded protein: CASSALVSSYNEQFF.

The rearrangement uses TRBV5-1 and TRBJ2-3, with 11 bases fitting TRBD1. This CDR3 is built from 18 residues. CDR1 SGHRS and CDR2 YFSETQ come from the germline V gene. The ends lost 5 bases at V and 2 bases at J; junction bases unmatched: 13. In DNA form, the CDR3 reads TGCGCCAGCAGAGCAGGACAGGGGGCGGCTAGCGCCACAGATACGCAGTATTTT. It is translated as CASRAGQGAASATDTQYF.

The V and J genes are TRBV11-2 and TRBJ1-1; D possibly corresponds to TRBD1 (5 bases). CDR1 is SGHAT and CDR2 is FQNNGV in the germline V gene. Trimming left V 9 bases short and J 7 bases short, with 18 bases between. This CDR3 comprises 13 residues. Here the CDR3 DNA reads TGTGCCAGTAAGCTCAAGCCCAGGGTTGAAGCTTTCTTT. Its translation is CASKLKPRVEAFF.

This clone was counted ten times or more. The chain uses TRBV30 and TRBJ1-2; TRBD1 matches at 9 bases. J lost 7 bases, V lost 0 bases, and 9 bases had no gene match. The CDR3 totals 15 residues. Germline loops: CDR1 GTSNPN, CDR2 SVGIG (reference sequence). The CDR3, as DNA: TGTGCCTGGAGTGTACTTAGGACAGGGGCCTCTGGCTACACCTTC. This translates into CAWSVLRTGASGYTF.

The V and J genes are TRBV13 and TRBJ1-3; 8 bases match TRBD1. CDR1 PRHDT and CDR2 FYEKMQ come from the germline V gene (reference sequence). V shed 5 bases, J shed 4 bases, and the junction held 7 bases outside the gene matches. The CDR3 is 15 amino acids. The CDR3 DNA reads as TGTGCCAGCAGCATCCTCCAGGGGGCGGGAAACACCATATATTTT. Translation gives CASSILQGAGNTIYF.

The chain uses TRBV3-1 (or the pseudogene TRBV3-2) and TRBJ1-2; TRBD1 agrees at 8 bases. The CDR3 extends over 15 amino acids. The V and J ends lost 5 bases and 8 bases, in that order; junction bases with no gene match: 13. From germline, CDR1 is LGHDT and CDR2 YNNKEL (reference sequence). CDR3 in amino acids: CASSIEGQEGLGYTF. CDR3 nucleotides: TGTGCCAGCAGCATAGAGGGACAGGAGGGATTGGGCTACACCTTC.

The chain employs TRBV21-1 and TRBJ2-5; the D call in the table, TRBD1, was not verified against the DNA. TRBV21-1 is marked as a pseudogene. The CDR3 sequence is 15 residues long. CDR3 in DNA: TGTGCCAGCACCCCCCGGACAGGGTGGCAAGAGACCCAGTACTTC. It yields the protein CASTPRTGWQETQYF.

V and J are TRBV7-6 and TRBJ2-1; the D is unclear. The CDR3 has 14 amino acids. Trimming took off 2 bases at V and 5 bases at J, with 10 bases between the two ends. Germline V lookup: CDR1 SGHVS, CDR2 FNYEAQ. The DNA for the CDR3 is TGTGCCAGCAGCTTAACTGGGCTACACAATGAGCAGTTCTTC. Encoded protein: CASSLTGLHNEQFF.

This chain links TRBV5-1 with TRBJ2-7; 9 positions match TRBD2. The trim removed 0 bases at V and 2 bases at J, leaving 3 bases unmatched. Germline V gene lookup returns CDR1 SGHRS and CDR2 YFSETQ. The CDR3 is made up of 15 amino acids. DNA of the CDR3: TGCGCCAGCAGCTTGGCAGCGGGAGGCCCCTACGAGCAGTACTTC. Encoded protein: CASSLAAGGPYEQYF.

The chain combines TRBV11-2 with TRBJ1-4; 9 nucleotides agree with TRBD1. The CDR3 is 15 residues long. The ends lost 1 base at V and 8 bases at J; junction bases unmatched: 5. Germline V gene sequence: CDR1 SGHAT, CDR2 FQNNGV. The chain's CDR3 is CASSLVTGGLEKLFF. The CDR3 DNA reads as TGTGCCAGCAGCTTAGTAACAGGGGGCTTGGAAAAACTGTTTTTT.

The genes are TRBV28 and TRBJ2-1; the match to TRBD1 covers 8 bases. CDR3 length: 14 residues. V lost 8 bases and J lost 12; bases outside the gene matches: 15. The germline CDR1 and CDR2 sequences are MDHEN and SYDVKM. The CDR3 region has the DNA TGTGCCAGCCGTCCCGGGACAGGCGGTTTCGGGCAGTTCTTC. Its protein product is CASRPGTGGFGQFF.